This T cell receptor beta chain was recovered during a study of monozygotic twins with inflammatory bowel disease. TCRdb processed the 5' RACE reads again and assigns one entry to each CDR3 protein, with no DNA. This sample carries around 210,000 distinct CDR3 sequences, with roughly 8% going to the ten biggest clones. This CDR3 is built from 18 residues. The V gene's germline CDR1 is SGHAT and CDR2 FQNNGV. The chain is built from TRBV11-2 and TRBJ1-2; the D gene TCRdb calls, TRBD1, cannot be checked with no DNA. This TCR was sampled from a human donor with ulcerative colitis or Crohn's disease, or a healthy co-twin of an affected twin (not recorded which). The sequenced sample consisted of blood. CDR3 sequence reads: CAITKTEIQGKLYYGYTF.